This T cell receptor beta chain comes out of a study of cytomegalovirus exposure and HLA in healthy donors. As regards this clone: Its cognate antigen is unknown.

The V gene end was trimmed by 1 base and the J gene end by 3 bases; junction bases not matched to a gene: 1. From germline, CDR1 is SGHVS and CDR2 FNYEAQ. This CDR3 has 14 amino acids. Both 60 Vbeta primers and 13 Jbeta primers went into the PCR. The data were produced by immunoSEQ multiplex PCR, yet TCRdb's version contains in-frame clones alone and is incomplete. The sample shows approximately 92,000 clones, 77% of them seen only once. Study-level points and caveats: Within an earlier analysis, most TCR beta V segments proved productive either about 90% or about 30% of the time. In most subjects, TCR beta sequences reportedly gave accurate predictions of HLA-A and HLA-B alleles. Most likely, a cluster of highly shared sequence variants arose as a sequencing artifact.

Input material: PBMCs. This rearrangement joins TRBV7-6 to TRBJ1-1; 8 bases fit TRBD1. The sequence was collected from a man between 45 and 60 years old in good health and CMV-seropositive. The CDR3: CASSLGTGYTEAFF. The CDR3 DNA reads TGTGCCAGCAGCTTAGGGACAGGGTACACTGAAGCTTTCTTT.